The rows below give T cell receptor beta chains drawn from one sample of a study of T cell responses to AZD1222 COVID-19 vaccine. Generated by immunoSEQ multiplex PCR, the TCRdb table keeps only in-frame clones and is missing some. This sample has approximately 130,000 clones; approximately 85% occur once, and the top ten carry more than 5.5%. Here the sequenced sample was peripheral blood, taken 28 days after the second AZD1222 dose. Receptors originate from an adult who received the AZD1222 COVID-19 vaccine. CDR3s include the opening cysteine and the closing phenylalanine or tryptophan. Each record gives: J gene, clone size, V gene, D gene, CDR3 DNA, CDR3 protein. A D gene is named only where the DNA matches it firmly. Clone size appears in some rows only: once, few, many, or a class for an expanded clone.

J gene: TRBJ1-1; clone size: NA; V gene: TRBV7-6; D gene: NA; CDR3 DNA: TGTGCCAGCAGCGCTACAGGGAATGCTGAAGCTTTCTTT; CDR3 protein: CASSATGNAEAFF
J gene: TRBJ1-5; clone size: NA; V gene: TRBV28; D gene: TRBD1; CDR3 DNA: TGTGCCAGCAGCTGGGACAGGAATCAGCCCCAGCATTTT; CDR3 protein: CASSWDRNQPQHF
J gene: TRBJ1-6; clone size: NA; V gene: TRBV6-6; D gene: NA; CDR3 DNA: TGTGCCAGCAGTTACGAGAGGGAAGGAAATTCACCCCTCCACTTT; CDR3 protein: CASSYEREGNSPLHF
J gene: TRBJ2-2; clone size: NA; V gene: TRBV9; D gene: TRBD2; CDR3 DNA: TGTGCCAGCAGCGTAGGAGTGTGGACTAGCGACACCGGGGAGCTGTTTTTT; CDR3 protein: CASSVGVWTSDTGELFF
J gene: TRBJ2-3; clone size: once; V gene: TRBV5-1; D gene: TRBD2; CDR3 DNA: TGCGCCAGCAGCCCGGGACTAGCGGCAAGCACAGATACGCAGTATTTT; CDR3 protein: CASSPGLAASTDTQYF
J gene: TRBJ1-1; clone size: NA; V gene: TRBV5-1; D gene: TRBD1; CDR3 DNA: TGCGCCAGCAGCCTCGCCCAGGGGGCTGAGGGGGATGAAGCTTTCTTT; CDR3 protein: CASSLAQGAEGDEAFF
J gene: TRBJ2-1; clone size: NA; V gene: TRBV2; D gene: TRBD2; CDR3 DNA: TGTGCCAGCAGTGAACCTGGGACTAGCGGAGGGTACAATGAGCAGTTCTTC; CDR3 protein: CASSEPGTSGGYNEQFF
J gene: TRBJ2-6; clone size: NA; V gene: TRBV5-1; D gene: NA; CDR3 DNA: TGCGCCAGCAGCTTGTATGGAGGGAGAACTGGCTCTGGGGCCAACGTCCTGACTTTC; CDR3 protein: CASSLYGGRTGSGANVLTF
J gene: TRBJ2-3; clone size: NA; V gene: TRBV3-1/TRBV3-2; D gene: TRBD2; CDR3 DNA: TGTGCCAGCAGCGGGAGGGGTACAGATACGCAGTATTTT; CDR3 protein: CASSGRGTDTQYF
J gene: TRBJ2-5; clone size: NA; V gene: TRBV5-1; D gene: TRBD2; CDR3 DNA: TGCGCCAGCAAAATGACTAGCGGGGCCAGCTTGGGAGAGACCCAGTACTTC; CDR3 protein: CASKMTSGASLGETQYF
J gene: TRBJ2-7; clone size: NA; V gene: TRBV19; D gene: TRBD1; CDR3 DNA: TGTGCCAGTAGTATGCTGGCGGGACAGGGTAGGGACGAGCAGTACTTC; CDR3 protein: CASSMLAGQGRDEQYF
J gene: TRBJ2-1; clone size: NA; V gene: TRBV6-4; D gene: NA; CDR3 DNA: TGTGCCAGCAGTGCAAAGGGGACCAGCTCCTACAATGAGCAGTTCTTC; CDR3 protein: CASSAKGTSSYNEQFF
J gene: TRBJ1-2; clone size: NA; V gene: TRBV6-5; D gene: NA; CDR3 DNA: TGTGCCAGCAGCCTTAGGGGAGAGCACTATGGCTACACCTTC; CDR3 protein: CASSLRGEHYGYTF
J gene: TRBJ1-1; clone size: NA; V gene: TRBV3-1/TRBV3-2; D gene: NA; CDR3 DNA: TGTGCCAGCAGCCAAGTGGTTGGGGGCGCTGAAGCTTTCTTT; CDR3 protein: CASSQVVGGAEAFF
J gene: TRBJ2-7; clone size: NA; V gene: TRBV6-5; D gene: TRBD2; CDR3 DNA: TGTGCCACGCGAAAGCGGGGGGAGAGTTACGAGCAGTACTTC; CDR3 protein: CATRKRGESYEQYF
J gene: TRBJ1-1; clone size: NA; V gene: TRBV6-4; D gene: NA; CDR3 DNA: TGTGCCAGCAGTGACGGCATGAACACTGAAGCTTTCTTT; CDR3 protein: CASSDGMNTEAFF